This TCR beta chain was found in a study of technical replicates of blood from a handful of donors. This CDR3 has 13 residues. The V segment lost 6 bases and the J segment 3 bases; nucleotides outside the gene matches: 1. Germline assignment: CDR1 LNHNV and CDR2 YYDKDF (reference sequence). Method: immunoSEQ multiplex PCR; TCRdb's copy keeps in-frame clones and lacks some. The sample comprises tens of thousands of clones, around 94% of which are singletons, and over 0.2% rests with the top ten. The chain uses TRBV15 and TRBJ2-7, with TRBD2 matching 11 bases. This TCR was sampled from a human donor in good health. Material: T cells isolated from PBMCs. CDR3 bases: TGTGCCACCAGACTAGCGGGAGACTACGAGCAGTACTTC. Protein: CATRLAGDYEQYF.